The present T cell receptor beta chain was sequenced within a study of vaccination effects on CD4 cells after COVID-19. Findings and limits, study-wide: Clones that were induced by infection or by vaccine showed marked contraction late after vaccination.

In regard to this clone: Its target is not known.

Measured with immunoSEQ multiplex PCR; TCRdb has only the in-frame clones, and not every one. The table lists tens of thousands of clones, 75% to 90% of them singletons. Prior to sequencing, the ViraFEST assay stimulated PBMC with viral peptide pools, which expanded the antigen-specific CD4+ T cells. Scientists isolated CD4+ T cells after a roughly 10-day culture period ended. Days 3 and 7 were when half the medium was replaced with IL-2 medium. The V gene end was trimmed by 1 base and the J gene end by 0 bases; junction bases not matched to a gene: 0. The germline V gene encodes CDR1 SGDLS and CDR2 YYNGEE. There are 15 residues in the CDR3.

The origin of this receptor is a human donor who received a COVID-19 vaccine. The sample in question was CD4+ T cells from PBMCs cultured with HCoV-229E spike peptides, obtained before COVID-19 vaccination. The V gene is TRBV9, the J gene TRBJ1-3, with TRBD1 matching over 8 bases. For the CDR3, the DNA is TGTGCCAGCAGCGTACAGGGGGCCTCTGGAAACACCATATATTTT. Translated, it gives CASSVQGASGNTIYF.